These 5 T cell receptor beta chains originate from one sample sequenced in a study of yellow fever vaccine responses in identical twins. One entry per CDR3 protein results from TCRdb running MiXCR on the RT-PCR reads. Counted here are 15,000 or so distinct CDR3 sequences, roughly 80% occurring once; the ten biggest clones make up 0.67%. The sequencing here drew on T cells from blood (PBMCs), unsorted or a sorted subset (not recorded which), taken before or after yellow fever vaccination (not recorded which). These receptors all stem from a woman aged 18-29 years who received the yellow fever vaccine.

The chain has TRBV12-3 or TRBV12-4 and TRBJ2-2; perhaps TRBD2 as D (5 bases). The CDR3 is 12 amino acids. The germline V and J ends were trimmed by 6 bases and 6 bases, with 8 bases remaining between them. In nucleotides, the CDR3 is TGTGCCAGCAGACTAGTGGCCGGGGAGCTGTTTTTT. Residues: CASRLVAGELFF.

The chain couples TRBV11-3 to TRBJ2-7; weak D call: TRBD2 (5 bases). Trimming removed 7 bases at V and 7 bases at J, with 11 bases between. Per the germline V gene, CDR1 is SGHNT and CDR2 is YENEEA. This CDR3 region has 11 residues. The DNA for the CDR3 is TGTGCCAGCACCTCTACGGGGGAGCAGTACTTC. Translating gives CASTSTGEQYF.

The J gene is TRBJ2-3, the V gene TRBV18; 8 bases agree with TRBD2. CDR3 size: 15 residues. V was pared by 3 bases and J by 4 bases, with 6 bases of the junction left unmatched. Germline V CDR1 and CDR2: KGHSH, LQKENI. The CDR3 sequence is CASSPDGGAADTQYF. In DNA form, the CDR3 reads TGTGCCAGCTCACCGGACGGGGGGGCCGCAGATACGCAGTATTTT.

The J gene is TRBJ2-4, the V gene TRBV11-1; D is perhaps TRBD1 (6 bases). V lost 3 bases, J lost 1 base, and 13 bases lay in between. CDR3 length equals 16 residues. Germline CDR1 and CDR2: SGHAT and FQDESV (reference sequence). CDR3 protein: CASSFAGTRAKNIQYF. In DNA form, the CDR3 reads TGTGCCAGCAGCTTCGCCGGGACAAGGGCCAAAAACATTCAGTACTTC. Combining the CDR3 with reference TRBV11-1 and TRBJ2-4 gives the whole variable domain EAEVAQSPRYKITEKSQAVAFWCDPISGHATLYWYRQILGQGPELLVQFQDESVVDDSQLPKDRFSAERLKGVDSTLKIQPAELGDSAMYLCASSFAGTRAKNIQYFGAGTRLSVL.

The gene calls are TRBV29-1 and TRBJ1-2; D is ambiguous. V lost 3 bases and J 6 bases, leaving 8 bases between the germline ends. Germline V CDR1 and CDR2: SQVTM, ANQGSEA. The CDR3 covers 11 residues. The CDR3 DNA reads TGCAGCGTTGACTGGGGAAATGGCTACACCTTC. It is translated as CSVDWGNGYTF.